This TCR beta chain was sequenced in a study of T cell changes during pregnancy in multiple sclerosis (dated by TCRdb to between 2019 and 2020). About the full investigation: The study looked at changes in the T cell repertoire across pregnancy in women with multiple sclerosis.

Libraries came from the immunoSEQ multiplex PCR assay. As stored in TCRdb, this immuneACCESS dataset retains in-frame rearrangements with V and J assigned. A fraction of the clones does not appear; measured against another copy, unresolved V genes explain less than half of the discrepancy, and the remainder lacks a known reason. In this sample the table shows more than 75,000 clones, about 94% of which occur a single time. 2% to 3% of the sample lies in the top ten. To note about this clone: Its antigen is unknown. No clone much larger than this one lies a single base away; base qualities are absent.

Reading the germline V gene gives CDR1 SGHRS and CDR2 YFSETQ. The V end loses 2 bases and the J end loses 2 bases, and a stretch of 12 bases separates them. The CDR3 numbers 15 residues from cysteine through phenylalanine. The entry retains the CDR3 DNA only, 45 bases that are in frame from base 1. The TCR comes from a female donor with multiple sclerosis, enrolled in a pregnancy study. The sequence joins TRBV5-1 to TRBJ2-3; there is no confident call for the D gene. The starting material was peripheral blood, obtained in the third trimester of pregnancy. The CDR3 in this case is CASSFGSSSTDTQYF. The base sequence is TGCGCCAGCAGCTTTGGTAGCAGTTCCACAGATACGCAGTATTTT.